This TCR beta chain was sequenced for a study of vaccination and CD4 T cells after COVID-19. The Oncomine TCR Beta short-read assay was applied to DNA of cultured CD4+ T cells. TCRdb itself ran the PCR reads through MiXCR, one entry per CDR3 protein. The sample shows about 9,600 distinct CDR3 sequences, 25% to 35% of them seen only once. The V gene's germline CDR1 is SGDLS and CDR2 YYNGEE. V was pared by 4 bases and J by 2 bases, with 22 bases between. This CDR3 is 17 amino acids long. Treatment here: approximately 9-day PBMC culture with coronavirus spike peptide pools or control peptides (ViraFEST assay). Worth noting for this clonotype: Its antigen is unidentified.

The receptor comes from a human donor who had recovered from COVID-19. The material was CD4+ T cells from blood, cultured in vitro, obtained after SARS-CoV-2 vaccination. V usage is TRBV9 and J usage is TRBJ2-7, with D maybe TRBD1 (5 bases). CDR3 sequence reads: CASSPSWGTKSTYEQYF. In nucleotides, the CDR3 is TGTGCCAGCAGCCCAAGTTGGGGCACCAAGAGTACCTACGAGCAGTACTTC.